The rows below give T cell receptor beta chains drawn from one sample of a study of T cells in localized non-small cell lung cancer. The data were produced by immunoSEQ multiplex PCR, yet TCRdb's version contains in-frame clones alone and is incomplete. The sample yields 52,000 or so clones, 70% to 90% seen once. The starting material was peripheral blood, obtained before any cancer treatment. The receptors come from a male donor aged 60 or older with stage III squamous cell lung carcinoma. Each CDR3 is given with its conserved first and last residue.

>TRBV10-3|TRBJ1-6
CAIRQSEGSPLHF
>TRBV7-6|TRBJ2-1
CASSLDPTVNEQFF
>TRBV7-3|TRBJ2-5
CASSLQREETQYF
>TRBV4-1|TRBJ2-4
CASSQDSRPLLNIQYF
>TRBV19|TRBJ2-7
CASSISRAHEQYF
>TRBV7-9|TRBJ1-2
CASSVGQDYGYTF
>TRBV19|TRBJ1-5
CASTPGEGKSNQPQHF
>TRBV7-9|TRBJ1-1
CASSLQLGVTEAFF
>TRBV5-1|TRBJ1-2
CASSSAAGAYGYTF
>TRBV6-6|TRBJ1-2
CASSRRDRGSSYGYTF
>TRBV19|TRBJ1-2
CASRPDRWFRGGYTF
>TRBV27|TRBJ2-5
CASSPWGVLQETQYF
>TRBV6-5|TRBJ2-5
CASSRPGQQETQYF
>TRBV18|TRBJ1-6
CASSPLDNHNSPLHF
>TRBV19|TRBJ2-7
CASSTTGGAGEQYF
>TRBV25-1|TRBJ1-1
CASRGRQGRVSEAFF
>TRBV6-5|TRBJ2-5
CASSYGTGAETQYF
>TRBV5-1|TRBJ1-2
CASSLINRDGNGYTF
>TRBV6-1|TRBJ1-2
CASSDIRVGTYGYTF
>TRBV9|TRBJ2-7
CASSPPQVNEQYF
>TRBV7-9|TRBJ1-4
CASSQATNEKLFF
>TRBV11-2|TRBJ2-1
CASSLIQDNEQFF
>TRBV25-1|TRBJ1-2
CASRRDRPNYGYTF
>TRBV7-6|TRBJ2-7
CASSLFGNVGGAAPEQYF
>TRBV6-1|TRBJ1-4
CASISGQGSNEKLFF
>TRBV6-5|TRBJ2-7
CASSSGKGPYEQYF
>TRBV27|TRBJ1-2
CASSFDRKRYTF
>TRBV5-1|TRBJ2-5
CASSLRGETQYF
>TRBV4-2|TRBJ1-1
CASSRDDLEAFF
>TRBV20-1|TRBJ2-7
CSAGGSYEQYF
>TRBV5-1|TRBJ1-4
CASSLERDEKLFF
>TRBV9|TRBJ2-1
CASSVESGSYNEQFF
>TRBV7-9|TRBJ2-6
CASSLFSTTAGANVLTF
>TRBV18|TRBJ1-5
CASSPGEDQPQHF
>TRBV7-9|TRBJ1-1
CASSPRVIEAFF
>TRBV6-1|TRBJ2-5
CASSRDQETQYF
>TRBV9|TRBJ2-1
CASSVSLADLNEQFF
>TRBV5-1|TRBJ1-5
CASSFPRTGKSNQPQHF
>TRBV19|TRBJ1-2
CASTSRSGGYTF
>TRBV5-5|TRBJ1-5
CASSLEGGYGNQPQHF
>TRBV12-5|TRBJ2-7
CASGLASGTKAYEQYF
>TRBV30|TRBJ2-1
CAWSVGLAGINEQFF
>TRBV7-9|TRBJ2-1
CASSFAGWNEQFF
>TRBV15|TRBJ1-4
CATSREQGVGEKLFF
>TRBV29-1|TRBJ2-3
CSVVTGRATDTQYF
>TRBV4-3|TRBJ1-2
CASSQEGTGGDYGYTF
>TRBV7-9|TRBJ1-1
CASSSGTANTEAFF
>TRBV2|TRBJ2-7
CASSLAGPSYEQYF
>TRBV25-1|TRBJ2-7
CASSERGGSFYEQYF
>TRBV5-1|TRBJ2-1
CASSLDSGGPYNEQFF
>TRBV10-3|TRBJ2-5
CAISESREEGPGETQYF
>TRBV19|TRBJ2-7
CASSIETGTSYEQYF
>TRBV9|TRBJ2-2
CASRTGLNTGELFF
>TRBV6-6|TRBJ2-1
CASSYLDSGRNEQFF